This entry features one TCR beta chain sequence. The antigen it recognizes is unknown. No per-base quality is available; no much larger clone lies one base away. Using the deep immunoSEQ assay, multiplex PCR amplified TCR CDR3 regions from genomic DNA. Extracted genomic DNA from each cell subset was distributed evenly across all wells of several immunoSEQ 96-well plates, and each plate was treated as a replicate. For sorted subsets, approximately 190 ng genomic DNA, equal to 30,000 to 35,000 T cell genomes, was loaded into each replicate PCR. Purified libraries were measured with a Qubit 3.0 fluorometer, size-checked on a Bioanalyzer 2100, and measured again with the KAPA Library Quantification kit. Every immunoSEQ 96-well plate was sequenced on a dedicated single-read 150-cycle Illumina NextSeq 550 flow cell. The study's own analysis went as follows. Because only junctional sequences without quality scores were contained in the immunoSEQ output, filtering matching that applied to full-length reads could not be performed. Sequences were annotated with PyIR, a Python wrapper for IgBLAST v1.9, using IMGT germline references to assign V/J genes and CDR3. Any read was removed if the V/J assignment was weak (E-value above 1e-6), the CDR3 was missing, or the read contained stop codons, out-of-frame junctions, or ambiguous translated residues. V3J clonotypes were defined as sequences sharing an identical inferred V gene, J gene, and CDR3 amino acid sequence. Percentage overlap between repertoires was calculated by dividing the number of shared unique clonotypes by the size of the smaller repertoire. Three approaches were used to assess repertoire richness: RTK rarefaction, the Chao1 estimator, and Recon v2.1 estimates of unobserved clonotypes. Generation probabilities were computed with OLGA for all TCRbeta clonotypes obtained by the gDNA method from several donors. The source is immuneACCESS, and TCRdb retained only in-frame sequences with V and J called. Part of the clones is not carried over; for the studies checked, unresolved V genes explain less than half of this, and the remainder is unexplained. V and J calls and clone size come straight from that table; D and trimming were deduced from the DNA. For this sample the table gives 2 million to 2.5 million clones, of which about 90% were detected only once. 0.37% of the sample comes from the top ten.

The CDR3 spans 14 residues, from the cysteine through the phenylalanine. Only the CDR3 DNA is retained, 42 bases long and in frame from the first base. Deletion took 1 base off V and 3 bases off J, with a span of 10 bases between the germline ends. The germline V gene supplies CDR1 SGHDN and CDR2 FVKESK. This sample was taken from a study of shared clonotypes between healthy human individuals (dated by TCRdb to the early 2020s). Broadly, across the study: A couple of women and a few men aged 18 to 49 years were included in the cohort. To estimate repertoire size and how much clonotypes are shared between individuals, the study performed deep sequencing of blood TCR repertoires from roughly five healthy adults. Each donor's leukapheresis produced roughly between roughly 0.85 and 10 billion PBMCs. For each donor, CD4 naive and CD4 memory were each given three plates, CD8 naive was given two plates, and CD8 memory was given one plate. Different laboratories and diverse techniques were used to prepare libraries and sequence TCR repertoires, to increase sequencing depth and limit assay-specific biases. The full study reports these points: Because the study included only a small number of donors, the genetic and exposure-history diversity represented was limited. Compared with non-shared clonotypes, clonotypes shared by all four sorted-subset donors had higher generation probabilities. Sharing across several donors was observed for about 4.8% of naive CD4, over 3% of naive CD8, 2% to 2.5% of memory CD4, and roughly 0.4% of memory CD8 clonotypes. Naive subsets generally had larger estimated clonotype richness than memory subsets. Sampling was limited to blood, and TCR repertoires in tissue likely differ from TCR repertoires in blood. Based on pairwise subsampling, the degree of clonotype sharing among donors was expected to be affected by sequencing depth. Even with the large sequencing depth, rarefaction of the sorted-subset datasets indicated that sequencing was incomplete.

Donors were healthy HIV-negative adults with no recently reported acute infections or vaccinations. Every donor was a Caucasian adult living in Nashville, Tennessee, USA. CD4+ T cells were enriched through magnetic negative selection, after which naive cells were positively selected on CD45RA and the remaining negative fraction served as the memory subset. Blood was collected by leukapheresis, and PBMCs were isolated by Ficoll-Histopaque density gradient centrifugation and then cryopreserved in liquid nitrogen vapor phase. Purity and quantity of every magnetically sorted T cell population were checked by analytical flow cytometry. From each sorted fraction, genomic DNA was isolated and quantified by UV absorbance on a Nanodrop 2000c.

This chain joins TRBV14 to TRBJ2-7, with the identity of the D gene unclear. Specimen: naive CD4+ T cells from PBMCs. In the paper's terms, the cell subset or site label means: CD45RA+ positively selected. This clonotype originated in a man aged 18 to 30 in good health. Some clones in this sample may be carry-over from other donors' samples. The DNA is as follows: TGTGCCAGCAGCCAAGTCGGAATGCTCTACGAGCAGTACTTC. The translation is CASSQVGMLYEQYF.